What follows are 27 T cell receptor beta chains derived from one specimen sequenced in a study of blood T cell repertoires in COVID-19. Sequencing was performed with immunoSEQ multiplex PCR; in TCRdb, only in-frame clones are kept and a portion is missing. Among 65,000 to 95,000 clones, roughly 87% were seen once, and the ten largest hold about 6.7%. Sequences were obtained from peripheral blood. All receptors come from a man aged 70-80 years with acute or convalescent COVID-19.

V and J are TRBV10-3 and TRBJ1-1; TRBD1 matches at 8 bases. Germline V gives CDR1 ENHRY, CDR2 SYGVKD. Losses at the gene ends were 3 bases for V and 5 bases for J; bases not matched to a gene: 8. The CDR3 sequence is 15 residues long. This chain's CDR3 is CAISDRSTGGTEAFF. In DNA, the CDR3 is TGTGCCATCAGTGACCGTAGTACAGGGGGGACTGAAGCTTTCTTT.

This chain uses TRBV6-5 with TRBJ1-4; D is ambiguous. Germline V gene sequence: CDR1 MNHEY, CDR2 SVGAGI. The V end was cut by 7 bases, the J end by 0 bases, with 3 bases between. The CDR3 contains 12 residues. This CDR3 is CASTPTNEKLFF. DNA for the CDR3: TGTGCCAGCACTCCAACTAATGAAAAACTGTTTTTT.

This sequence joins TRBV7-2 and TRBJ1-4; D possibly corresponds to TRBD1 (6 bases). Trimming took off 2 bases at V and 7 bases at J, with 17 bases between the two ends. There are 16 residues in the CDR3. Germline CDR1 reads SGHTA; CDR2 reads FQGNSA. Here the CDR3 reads CASSLNSGTNGEKLFF. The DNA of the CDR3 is TGTGCCAGCAGCTTAAATTCCGGGACAAACGGTGAAAAACTGTTTTTT.

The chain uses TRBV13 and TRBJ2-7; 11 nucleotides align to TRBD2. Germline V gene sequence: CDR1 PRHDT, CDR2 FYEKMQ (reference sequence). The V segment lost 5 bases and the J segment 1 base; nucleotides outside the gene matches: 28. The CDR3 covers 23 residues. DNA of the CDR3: TGTGCCAGCAGCGCAAGATCGTGGAGAACCGGGACTAGCGGACACAGAAAATCCTACGAGCAGTACTTC. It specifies CASSARSWRTGTSGHRKSYEQYF.

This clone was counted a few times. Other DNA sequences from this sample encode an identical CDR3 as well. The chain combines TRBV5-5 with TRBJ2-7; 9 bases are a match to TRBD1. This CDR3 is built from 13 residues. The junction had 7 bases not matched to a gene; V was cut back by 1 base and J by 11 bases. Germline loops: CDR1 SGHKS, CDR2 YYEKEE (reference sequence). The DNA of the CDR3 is TGTGCCAGCAGCTTGAGGGGACAGGGTGTGGAGTACTTC. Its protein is CASSLRGQGVEYF.

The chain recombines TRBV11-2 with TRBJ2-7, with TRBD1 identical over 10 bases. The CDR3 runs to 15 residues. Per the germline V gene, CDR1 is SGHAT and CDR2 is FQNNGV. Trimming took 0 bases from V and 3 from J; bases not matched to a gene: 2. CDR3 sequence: CASSLEGQGHYEQYF. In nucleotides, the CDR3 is TGTGCCAGCAGCTTAGAGGGACAGGGGCACTACGAGCAGTACTTC.

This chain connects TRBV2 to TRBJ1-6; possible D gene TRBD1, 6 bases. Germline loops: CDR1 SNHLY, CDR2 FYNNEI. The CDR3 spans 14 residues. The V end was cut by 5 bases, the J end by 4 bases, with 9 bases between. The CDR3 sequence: CASSRQGYNSPLHF. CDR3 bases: TGTGCCAGCAGTCGGCAGGGGTATAATTCACCCCTCCACTTT.

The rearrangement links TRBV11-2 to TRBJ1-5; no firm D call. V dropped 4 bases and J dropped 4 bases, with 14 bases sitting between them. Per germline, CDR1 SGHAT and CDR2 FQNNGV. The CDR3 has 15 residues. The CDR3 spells CASSSPETRNQPQHF. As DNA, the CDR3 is TGTGCCAGCAGCTCCCCCGAGACGAGGAATCAGCCCCAGCATTTT.

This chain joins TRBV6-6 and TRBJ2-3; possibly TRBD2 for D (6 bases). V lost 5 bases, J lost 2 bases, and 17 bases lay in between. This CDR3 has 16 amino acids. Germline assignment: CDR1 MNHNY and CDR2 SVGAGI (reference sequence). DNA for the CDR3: TGTGCCAGCAGTCCAGTAGCGGCAACCCACACAGATACGCAGTATTTT. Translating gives CASSPVAATHTDTQYF.

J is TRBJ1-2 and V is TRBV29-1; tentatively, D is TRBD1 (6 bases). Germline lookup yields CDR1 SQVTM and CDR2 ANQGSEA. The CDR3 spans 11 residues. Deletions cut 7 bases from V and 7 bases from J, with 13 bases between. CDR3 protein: CSAEGGTGYTF. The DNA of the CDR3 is TGCAGCGCTGAGGGGGGGACTGGCTACACCTTC.

This CDR3 is CASSHGQGARDGYTF. CDR3 sequence (DNA): TGCGCCAGCAGCCATGGACAGGGGGCGAGGGATGGCTACACCTTC. The chain links TRBV4-1 to TRBJ1-2; 11 bases are a match to TRBD1. V was pared by 3 bases and J by 6 bases, with 6 bases of the junction left unmatched. The V gene's germline CDR1 is MGHRA and CDR2 YSYEKL. This CDR3 contains 15 residues.

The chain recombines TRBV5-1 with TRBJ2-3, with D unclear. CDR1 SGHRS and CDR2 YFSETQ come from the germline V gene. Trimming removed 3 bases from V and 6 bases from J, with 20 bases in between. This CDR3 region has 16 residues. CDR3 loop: CASSSSSSQGWDTQYF. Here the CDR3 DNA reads TGCGCCAGCAGCTCCAGTAGCTCCCAAGGATGGGATACGCAGTATTTT. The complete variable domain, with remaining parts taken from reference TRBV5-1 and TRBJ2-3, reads KAGVTQTPRYLIKTRGQQVTLSCSPISGHRSVSWYQQTPGQGLQFLFEYFSETQRNKGNFPGRFSGRQFSNSRSEMNVSTLELGDSALYLCASSSSSSQGWDTQYFGPGTRLTVL.

CDR3 in DNA: TGTGCCAGCAGCCCCGCCGAGTATGGCTACACCTTC. Translated, it gives CASSPAEYGYTF. V is TRBV7-2 and J is TRBJ1-2, with D hard to call. Germline V lookup: CDR1 SGHTA, CDR2 FQGNSA. Trimming removed 5 bases at V and 5 bases at J, with 9 bases between. This CDR3 contains 12 residues.

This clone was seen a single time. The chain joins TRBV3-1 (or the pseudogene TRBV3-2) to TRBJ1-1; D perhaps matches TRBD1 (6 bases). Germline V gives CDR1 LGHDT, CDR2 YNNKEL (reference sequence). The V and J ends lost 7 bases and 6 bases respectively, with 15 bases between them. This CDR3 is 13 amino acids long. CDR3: CASIKPGAAEAFF. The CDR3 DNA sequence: TGTGCCAGCATCAAACCAGGGGCTGCTGAAGCTTTCTTT.

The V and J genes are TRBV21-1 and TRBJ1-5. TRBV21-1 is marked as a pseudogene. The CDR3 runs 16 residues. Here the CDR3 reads CASSPQAGRSGQPQHF. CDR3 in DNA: TGTGCCAGCAGTCCACAGGCCGGGAGGTCCGGTCAGCCCCAGCATTTT.

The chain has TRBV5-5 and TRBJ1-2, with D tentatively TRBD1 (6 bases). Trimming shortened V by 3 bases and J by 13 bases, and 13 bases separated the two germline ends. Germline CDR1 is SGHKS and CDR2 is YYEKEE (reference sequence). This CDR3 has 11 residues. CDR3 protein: CASSSWTVITF. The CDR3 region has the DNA TGTGCCAGCAGCTCTTGGACAGTCATCACCTTC.

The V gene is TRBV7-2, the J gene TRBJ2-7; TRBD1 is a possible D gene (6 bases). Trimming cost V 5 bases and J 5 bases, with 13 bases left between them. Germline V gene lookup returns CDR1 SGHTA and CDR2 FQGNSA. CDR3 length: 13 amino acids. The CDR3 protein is CASSPGVVHEQYF. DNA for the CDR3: TGTGCCAGCAGCCCAGGGGTAGTCCACGAGCAGTACTTC.

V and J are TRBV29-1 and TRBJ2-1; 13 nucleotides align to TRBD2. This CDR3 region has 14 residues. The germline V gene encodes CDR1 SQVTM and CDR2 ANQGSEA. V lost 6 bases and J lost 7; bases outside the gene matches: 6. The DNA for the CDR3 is TGCAGCGTCACGACTAGCGGGAGGTGGAATGAGCAGTTCTTC. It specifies CSVTTSGRWNEQFF.

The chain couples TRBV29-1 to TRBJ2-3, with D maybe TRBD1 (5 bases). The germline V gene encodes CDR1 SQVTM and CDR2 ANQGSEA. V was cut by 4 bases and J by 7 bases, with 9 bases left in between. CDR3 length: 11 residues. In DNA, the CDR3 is TGCAGCGTTGGCCAGGGTCATACGCAGTATTTT. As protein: CSVGQGHTQYF.

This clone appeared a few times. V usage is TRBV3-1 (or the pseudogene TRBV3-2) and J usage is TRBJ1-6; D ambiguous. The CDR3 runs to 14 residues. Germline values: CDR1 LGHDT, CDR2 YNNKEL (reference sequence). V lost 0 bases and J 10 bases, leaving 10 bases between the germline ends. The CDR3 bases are TGTGCCAGCAGCCAAGACGTTCCGTCCTCACCCCTCCACTTT. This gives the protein CASSQDVPSSPLHF.

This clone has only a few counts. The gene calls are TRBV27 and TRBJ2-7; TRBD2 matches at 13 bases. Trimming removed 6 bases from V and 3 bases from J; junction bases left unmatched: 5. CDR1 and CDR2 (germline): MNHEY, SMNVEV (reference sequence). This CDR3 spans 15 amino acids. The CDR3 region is CASRPGTSGIYEQYF. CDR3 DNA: TGTGCCAGCAGACCCGGGACTAGCGGGATCTACGAGCAGTACTTC.

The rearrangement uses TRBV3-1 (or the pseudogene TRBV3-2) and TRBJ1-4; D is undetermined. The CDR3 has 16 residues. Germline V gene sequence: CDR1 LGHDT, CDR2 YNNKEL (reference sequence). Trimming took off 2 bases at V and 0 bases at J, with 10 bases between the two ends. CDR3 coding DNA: TGTGCCAGCAGCCAACCCTCGGTTGCAACTAATGAAAAACTGTTTTTT. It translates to CASSQPSVATNEKLFF.

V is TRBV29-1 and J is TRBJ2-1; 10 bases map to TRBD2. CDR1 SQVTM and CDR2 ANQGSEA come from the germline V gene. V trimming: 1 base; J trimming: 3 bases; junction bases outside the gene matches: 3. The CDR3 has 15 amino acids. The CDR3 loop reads CSVEATSGLYNEQFF. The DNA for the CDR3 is TGCAGCGTTGAAGCGACTAGCGGGCTCTACAATGAGCAGTTCTTC.

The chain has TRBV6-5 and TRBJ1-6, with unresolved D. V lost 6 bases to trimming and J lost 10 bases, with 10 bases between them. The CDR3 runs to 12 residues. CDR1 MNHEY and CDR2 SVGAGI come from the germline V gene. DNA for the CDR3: TGTGCCAGCAGCTACCTACAGTCACCCCTCCACTTT. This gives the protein CASSYLQSPLHF.

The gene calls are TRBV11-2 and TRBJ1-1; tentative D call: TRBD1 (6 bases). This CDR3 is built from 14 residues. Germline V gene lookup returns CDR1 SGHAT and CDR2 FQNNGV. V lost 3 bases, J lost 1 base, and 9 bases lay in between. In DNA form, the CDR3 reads TGTGCCAGCAGCTTGGGGGCGAGGAACACTGAAGCTTTCTTT. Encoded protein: CASSLGARNTEAFF.

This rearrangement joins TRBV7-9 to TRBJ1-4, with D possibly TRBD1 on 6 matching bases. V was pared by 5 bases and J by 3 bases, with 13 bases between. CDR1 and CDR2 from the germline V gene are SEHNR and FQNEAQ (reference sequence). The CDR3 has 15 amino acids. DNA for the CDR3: TGTGCCAGCAGCCCTAACAGGGCGGCTAATGAAAAACTGTTTTTT. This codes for CASSPNRAANEKLFF. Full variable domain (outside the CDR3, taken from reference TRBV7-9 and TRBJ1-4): DTGVSQNPRHKITKRGQNVTFRCDPISEHNRLYWYRQTLGQGPEFLTYFQNEAQLEKSRLLSDRFSAERPKGSFSTLEIQRTEQGDSAMYLCASSPNRAANEKLFFGSGTQLSVL.

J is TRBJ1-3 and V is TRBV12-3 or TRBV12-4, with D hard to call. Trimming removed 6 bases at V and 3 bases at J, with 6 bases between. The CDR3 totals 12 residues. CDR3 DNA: TGTGCCAGCAGCTCTATTGGAAACACCATATATTTT. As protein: CASSSIGNTIYF.